The 7 T cell receptor beta chains presented below share a single source sample, sequenced in a study of T cell responses to AZD1222 COVID-19 vaccine (dated by TCRdb to the early 2020s). The library came from the immunoSEQ multiplex PCR assay. Held by TCRdb, this immuneACCESS table contains in-frame sequences only and omits some clones. Under half of the omission traces to an unresolved V gene where checked; the cause of the rest is unknown. The sample profile shows over 85,000 clones; 80% to 95% of them were found once. The biggest ten clones account for almost 2.5% of the sample. The time point tag for this specimen amounts to: about 28 days (+/-7) after the second vaccine dose. The sequences come from peripheral blood, collected 28 days after the second AZD1222 dose. These receptors were obtained from an adult who received the AZD1222 COVID-19 vaccine.

V and J are TRBV7-9 and TRBJ2-1; D is possibly TRBD1 (6 bases). The ends were cut back, 0 bases at V and 8 bases at J, with 11 bases in the middle. Germline CDR1 reads SEHNR; CDR2 reads FQNEAQ (reference sequence). The CDR3 length is 14 residues. The CDR3 loop reads CASSLAGAVDEQFF. CDR3 bases: TGTGCCAGCAGCTTAGCGGGGGCGGTGGATGAGCAGTTCTTC. Together with reference TRBV7-9 and TRBJ2-1, the CDR3 gives the full variable domain: DTGVSQNPRHKITKRGQNVTFRCDPISEHNRLYWYRQTLGQGPEFLTYFQNEAQLEKSRLLSDRFSAERPKGSFSTLEIQRTEQGDSAMYLCASSLAGAVDEQFFGPGTRLTVL.

This sequence joins TRBV27 and TRBJ2-7; D is uncertain. The V gene's germline CDR1 is MNHEY and CDR2 SMNVEV (reference sequence). The CDR3 runs to 11 residues. Trimming removed 7 bases from V and 2 bases from J, with 6 bases in between. This CDR3 reads CASNRAYEQYF. The CDR3 nucleotides read TGTGCCAGCAATAGAGCCTACGAGCAGTACTTC.

This chain's CDR3 is CASKPGAAYGYTF. In DNA form, the CDR3 reads TGTGCCAGCAAACCGGGGGCGGCCTATGGCTACACCTTC. The chain is built from TRBV2 and TRBJ1-2; D perhaps matches TRBD1 (6 bases). Germline loops: CDR1 SNHLY, CDR2 FYNNEI. V lost 7 bases, J lost 4 bases, and 13 bases lay in between. The CDR3 has 13 amino acids.

V gene TRBV7-9 combines with J gene TRBJ2-2, with 8 bases matching TRBD1. J gave up 7 bases and V 8 bases, and 12 bases lay outside the gene matches. This CDR3 contains 15 residues. CDR1 and CDR2 from the germline V gene are SEHNR and FQNEAQ (reference sequence). The CDR3: CASPQGAPFGGELFF. The CDR3 nucleotides are TGTGCCAGCCCTCAGGGGGCGCCTTTTGGCGGGGAGCTGTTTTTT.

The genes are TRBV5-1 and TRBJ1-1; D gene unclear. In germline, CDR1 is SGHRS, CDR2 YFSETQ. Between the trimmed V and J ends, which lost 1 base and 7 bases, there was a span of 11 bases. The CDR3 spans 13 residues. CDR3 residues: CASSLNSADEAFF. CDR3 DNA sequence: TGCGCCAGCAGCTTGAATTCGGCCGATGAAGCTTTCTTT.

The V gene is TRBV27, the J gene TRBJ1-4; maybe TRBD1 (5 bases). CDR1 and CDR2 from the germline V gene are MNHEY and SMNVEV (reference sequence). Trimming removed 6 bases from V and 4 bases from J, with 12 bases in between. The CDR3 consists of 14 residues. CDR3 coding DNA: TGTGCCAGCAGCCCGGGACGGAATAATGAAAAACTGTTTTTT. This encodes CASSPGRNNEKLFF.

This chain connects TRBV30 to TRBJ2-7; tentatively, D is TRBD1 (6 bases). V lost 3 bases and J 2 bases, leaving 11 bases between the germline ends. CDR3 length: 13 residues. Germline CDR1 reads GTSNPN; CDR2 reads SVGIG (reference sequence). The CDR3 sequence: CAWRQGRTYEQYF. The CDR3 DNA is TGTGCCTGGAGACAGGGCAGGACCTACGAGCAGTACTTC. Together with reference TRBV30 and TRBJ2-7, the CDR3 gives the full variable domain: SQTIHQWPATLVQPVGSPLSLECTVEGTSNPNLYWYRQAAGRGLQLLFYSVGIGQISSEVPQNLSASRPQDRQFILSSKKLLLSDSGFYLCAWRQGRTYEQYFGPGTRLTVT.